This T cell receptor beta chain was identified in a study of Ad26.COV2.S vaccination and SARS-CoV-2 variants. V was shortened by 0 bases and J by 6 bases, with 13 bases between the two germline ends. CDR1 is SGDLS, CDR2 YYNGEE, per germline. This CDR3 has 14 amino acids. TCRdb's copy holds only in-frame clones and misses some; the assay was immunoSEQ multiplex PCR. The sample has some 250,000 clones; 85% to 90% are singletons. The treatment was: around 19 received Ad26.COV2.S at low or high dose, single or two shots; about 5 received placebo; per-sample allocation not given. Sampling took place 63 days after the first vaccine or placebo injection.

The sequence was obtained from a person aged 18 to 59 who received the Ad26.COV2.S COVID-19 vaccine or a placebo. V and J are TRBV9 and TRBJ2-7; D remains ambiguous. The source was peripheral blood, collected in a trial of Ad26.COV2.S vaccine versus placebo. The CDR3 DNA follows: TGTGCCAGCAGCGTAGGGCCGGAGCTGGGCGAGCAGTACTTC. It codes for CASSVGPELGEQYF.